This T cell receptor beta chain originates from a study of cytomegalovirus exposure and HLA in healthy donors (dated by TCRdb to the late 2010s). Background for the entire study: An earlier analysis of several hundred of the donors reported roughly 300 Gb of sequence data and around 110 million unique TCR beta sequences obtained from roughly 180 million T cells. The number of donors typed differed by locus, with about 629-630 for A, B, C, DRB1 and DQB1, around 560 for DQA1, 600 to 610 for DPA1, and 472 for DPB1. In an earlier analysis of 500 to 650 of the donors, high-throughput TCR beta sequencing was used to judge whether each TCR beta V gene segment behaved as functional or pseudogenic. Rather than drawing on any new phenotypic data, the later analysis identified candidate immune exposures from TCR beta sequences and the way those sequences occurred across donors. The study was designed to test whether signatures of past pathogen exposure could be identified by cataloging public T cell receptors. Along with the approximately 700-subject first cohort, a separate validation cohort of over a hundred different subjects was used. All discovery cohort repertoires had been generated on a single sequencing platform. Class I and class II HLA loci were covered by the typing at four-digit resolution. About 5 DR-DQ haplotypes were handled as single units for association and clustering, since linkage in the cohort was strong. Of the roughly 400 genotyped donors, 65% to 90% fell in the genetic ancestry cluster associated with self-reported Caucasian donors. Around 320 gigabases of sequencing data and 80 million or so unique TCR sequences were included in an early release covering several hundred HLA-typed donors. The study combined high-throughput TCR immunosequencing, statistical association of individual TCRs with disease status, and machine learning to predict cytomegalovirus infection status. Using immunosequencing, the study profiled T cell repertoires from 666 subjects and related those repertoires to cytomegalovirus serostatus. Genome-wide SNP genotypes for about 60% of the roughly 700 donors were used in a later genetic analysis, which treated that subset as a discovery cohort. On average, around 240,000 unique TCR beta nucleotide sequences were sequenced per donor among a few hundred genotyped donors of the cohort, with roughly 18% of those sequences being non-productive. A later analysis re-analyzed previously published TCR beta repertoires from about 730 donors and added high-resolution HLA genotyping to study TCR occurrence patterns. Donor age, sex, ethnicity and CMV serostatus were compiled alongside the repertoire data.

The CDR3 spans 15 residues, from the cysteine through the phenylalanine. The CDR3 DNA has 45 bases and is translated from base 1. V ends up 7 bases short and J 6 bases short, with an unmatched junction base count of 8. CDR1 is given as SQVTM and CDR2 as ANQGSEA, both from the germline V gene. The cohort consisted of hundreds of healthy bone marrow donors. Cohort members were all nominally healthy when sampled, although unrecorded immune exposures were likely present. The donor tested CMV seropositive and was one of the 289 seropositive cohort members. Each donor provided a peripheral blood sample, and peripheral blood mononuclear cells were used for TCR beta sequencing. The Qiagen DNeasy Blood Extraction Kit was used to extract genomic DNA from the blood cell samples. Library prep was done by the immunoSEQ multiplex PCR assay. The multiplex PCR relied on a mix of 60 forward primers for TCR Vbeta segments and 13 reverse primers for TCR Jbeta segments. The CDR3 region of rearranged TCR beta genes was amplified from genomic DNA with a multiplex PCR assay. On the Illumina HiSeq System, the amplified TCR beta libraries were sequenced as 87-base-pair reads. The authors' analysis ran thus. A later analysis counted about 82 million unique TCR beta chains across the 550 to 800 repertoires, and around 9.9 million of these chains were shared by at least two donors. A nearest-neighbor algorithm error-corrected the raw reads and collapsed the reads into unique sequences, merging closely related sequences to remove PCR and sequencing errors. V, D and J gene segments were assigned by aligning CDR3 sequences to IMGT reference sequences. For a sequence to be retained, at least a six-nucleotide match to both a V gene segment and a J gene segment was required. Rearrangements were called productive when the CDR3 lacked stop codons and stayed in frame with V and J; all others were non-productive. Following IMGT convention, CDR3 was defined as the stretch from the second conserved V-encoded cysteine up to the conserved J-encoded phenylalanine. The earlier analysis of about 530 of the donors excluded any sequence lacking an unambiguous match to a single V gene segment. An earlier analysis of a few hundred of the donors called V segments functional above 56.7% productive rearrangements and segregating when the between-donor standard deviation exceeded 5%. A statistical classification framework was built for diagnosing cytomegalovirus status from the catalog of TCR beta chain sequences. A later analysis assigned V and J genes by comparing TCR nucleotide sequences with IMGT/GENE-DB human TR gene sequences. Using the TCRdist pipeline, a later analysis assigned CDR3 sequences along with most-parsimonious VDJ recombination scenarios. In a later analysis, every TCR beta chain was defined by the combination of its CDR3 amino acid sequence and its V-gene family, and reads without a unique V-gene family were dropped. As a way to deal with suspected cross-contamination and a sequencing artifact, a later analysis dropped more than 500 nucleotide sequences that were highly shared and had low generation probability. In a later analysis, a clonal expansion index for each public chain was calculated from normalized within-repertoire ranks of inferred template counts. In a later analysis, generation probabilities were computed using a VDJ recombination model fitted to out-of-frame rearrangements, and the results were checked against IGoR. A later analysis scored TCR-TCR, TCR-HLA and TCR-CMV co-occurrence with hypergeometric tests, applying a repertoire-size bias correction to TCR pairs. False discovery rates were estimated in a later analysis by permuting HLA or CMV assignments 20 times. In a later analysis, co-occurring TCRs were grouped using DBSCAN, with TCRdist sequence similarity added in when clustering inside HLA-allele-positive subsets. Repertoires with fewer than 30,000 or more than 120,000 public chains, plus five repertoires with anomalous nucleotide sharing, were excluded from co-occurrence clustering. The table comes from immuneACCESS by way of TCRdb, which keeps in-frame sequences with V and J called. Part of the clones is missing from these tables; in studies checked, under half for an unresolved V gene and the rest for unknown reasons. The D gene and trimming were derived from the DNA, and the V and J assignments and clone size from that table. The sample data list 120,000 or so clones, and 75% to 85% of these were observed just once. The top ten clones comprise more than 7% of the sample.

The full study reports these points: A further reported finding was that TCR beta sequences accurately predicted the HLA-A and HLA-B alleles for most subjects in the first cohort. Cytomegalovirus status was reported to be diagnosed by the classifier with high specificity and sensitivity in both the original and validation cohorts. In a later analysis, HLA-associated TCR beta chains showed more clonal expansion and lower generation probabilities than non-associated chains that were equally common. The study listed 164 TCR beta chains as associated with cytomegalovirus. A few of the identified cytomegalovirus-associated TCR beta chains were confirmed in vitro to be specific for cytomegalovirus antigens. The authors suggested that the approach could potentially be generalized to other disease states and immunological phenotypes. Because some donors lacked HLA typing at each locus, the association tests relied only on the typed subset. According to a later analysis, TCR association rates differed among HLA loci, with DRB1 alleles showing the most associated TCRs and HLA-C alleles showing the fewest. A cluster of highly shared sequence variants was judged likely to represent a technical artifact of the sequencing pipeline. In an earlier analysis of some 540 of the donors, most TCR beta V segments appeared in productive rearrangements about 87% or about 30% of the time, broadly matching IMGT annotations. Roughly uniform sequencing depth across donors was assumed in presence/absence analyses, although this assumption may not hold. Because counts were too low, roughly 16 rarely observed V segments, including chromosome 9 orphons, were left out of the earlier analysis of a few hundred of the donors. In a later genetic analysis, fewer N-insertions in productive TCRs were reported among donors in an Asian-associated ancestry cluster than the roughly 640-donor mean. A later analysis associated 16,951 TCR beta sequences with specific HLA alleles at a false discovery rate of 0.05. A later analysis found that most CMV-associated TCR beta chains appeared HLA-restricted, with HLA associations seemingly driven largely by CMV exposure. Linkage disequilibrium might explain the correlated functional status among segregating V segments, but an unknown experimental factor could not be ruled out. The 87-base-pair reads could not distinguish some IMGT-functional V segments, including TRBV6-2 and TRBV6-3, so those segments were excluded. Across donors, most TCR sequences were observed very rarely, whereas some public TCRs were present in many individuals. This cohort had only TCR beta chains sequenced, and the lack of alpha or paired-chain data limited which features could be detected. An association between a missense DCLRE1C variant and V-gene and J-gene trimming of TCR beta chains was found in a later genetic analysis and replicated in an independent cohort. Strong co-occurrence of HLA alleles, especially DR and DQ, made assigning TCR associations to individual alleles difficult. Immune exposure information for the cohort was limited to CMV serostatus. According to a later analysis, parvovirus B19, influenza, CMV and Epstein-Barr virus appeared linked to several top co-occurrence clusters.

This clone was observed a few times. Its antigen remains unidentified. The input lacks base qualities; no much larger clone sits a single base away. This chain joins TRBV29-1 to TRBJ2-3, with 15 junctional bases fitting TRBD2. The sample was PBMCs. The origin of this receptor is a woman in her forties or fifties in good health and CMV-seropositive. The CDR3 loop reads CSATGLAGGLDTQYF. The DNA sequence is TGCAGCGCCACAGGACTAGCGGGGGGGCTGGATACGCAGTATTTT.